This TCR beta chain comes out of a study of Ad26.COV2.S vaccination and SARS-CoV-2 variants. Study-level background: Once, or twice with 56 days between doses, Ad26.COV2.S was given intramuscularly. Study results and caveats: Total responses of T cells may have been underestimated by the analyses of TCR breadth and depth. Researchers reported similar non-spike TCR breadth in vaccine and placebo recipients.

Stated treatment: around 19 received Ad26.COV2.S at low or high dose, single or two shots; roughly 5 received placebo; per-sample allocation not given. After the first vaccine or placebo injection, samples were drawn on day 63. Based in Boston, the donor was an adult of 18-55 years. The germline gives CDR1 SQVTM, CDR2 ANQGSEA. V was clipped by 2 bases and J by 11 bases, with 12 bases between them. This CDR3 region has 11 residues. Only in-frame clones appear in the TCRdb table, and some are missing; sequencing was by immunoSEQ multiplex PCR. Here the sample spans 350,000 to 400,000 clones, about 85% being singletons. About this clone itself: Its matching antigen is unknown.

The clonotype comes from a person between 18 and 59 years old who received the Ad26.COV2.S COVID-19 vaccine or a placebo. The chain employs TRBV29-1 and TRBJ1-1; D gene unclear. Here the sequenced sample was peripheral blood, taken in a trial of Ad26.COV2.S vaccine versus placebo. CDR3 in DNA: TGCAGCGTTGAAATCCGGGAGACGGCTTTCTTT. Amino acid sequence: CSVEIRETAFF.